Below, one T cell receptor (beta chain) is given with its context. This clonotype appeared a single time. It lacks a known antigen. No much larger clonotype is one base removed from it; base qualities were not supplied. On its own, one read is weak support. The CDR3 starts with the cysteine, ends with the phenylalanine, and has 16 residues. The entry retains the CDR3 DNA only, 48 bases that are in frame from base 1. V has 5 bases trimmed and J has 6 bases trimmed; junction bases matching no gene number 8. The germline V gene (reference sequence) yields SEHNR for CDR1 and FQNEAQ for CDR2. The library was made by 5' RACE. Sequencer: NextSeq 500. The TCR library protocol attached unique molecular identifiers to individual cDNA molecules to correct for sequencing error and PCR bias. Sequencing covered both TCR alpha and beta chains, and within each sample the abundances of alpha and beta sequences were tightly co-correlated. Concerning the study's data processing: Decombinator V4 was used to perform V gene, J gene and CDR3 annotation of TCR sequences. TCRs were defined as expanded if a significant change between any two time points was detected under a Poisson model with p below 0.0001. TCR abundances were normalised to the total number of TCRs sequenced per sample and were expressed as counts per million. TRAV1-2 paired with TRAJ12, TRAJ20 or TRAJ33 defined MAIT TCRs, while TRAV10 paired with TRAJ18 defined iNKT TCRs. VDJdb, accessed on 1 November 2021, was searched for TCRs annotated for CMV, EBV and SARS-CoV-2, and TCRs annotated for more than one antigen were excluded. The public reads were run again by TCRdb, first through fastp at Q25 and then through MiXCR, and only productive beta chains were kept. Rows are combined by CDR3 protein, so each entry shows the most common genes and DNA. These V and J calls derive from TCRdb rather than the authors' analysis. The sample records about 60,000 distinct CDR3 sequences, about 11% of which are singletons. The ten largest account for roughly 3% of the sample.

The sample is drawn from a study of early T cells in non-severe SARS-CoV-2 infection (dated by TCRdb to the early 2020s). The study in broad terms: Because TCR sequencing was done on bulk RNA from unsorted whole blood, the alpha and beta chains could not be paired. The study at large found these results: VDJdb matching was skewed toward anti-spike CD8 responses and likely underestimated virus-specific expansions by missing private and CD4 specificities.

This was a case-control study nested in a cohort of healthcare workers in London, UK, who had nasopharyngeal swab PCR tests and blood samples taken every week. Healthcare workers were recruited between 23 and 31 March 2020, during the week of the UK lockdown, and were followed weekly for up to about 16 weeks. This receptor was identified in an adult who was a healthcare worker with PCR-confirmed SARS-CoV-2 infection or an uninfected control (not recorded which). The material sequenced was whole blood, taken at baseline. The V gene is TRBV7-9 and the J gene is TRBJ1-6; 9 junctional bases match TRBD1. The sequence in DNA is TGTGCCAGCAGCGAAACAGGGGGCGCTTCTAATTCACCCCTCCACTTT. It is translated as CASSETGGASNSPLHF.